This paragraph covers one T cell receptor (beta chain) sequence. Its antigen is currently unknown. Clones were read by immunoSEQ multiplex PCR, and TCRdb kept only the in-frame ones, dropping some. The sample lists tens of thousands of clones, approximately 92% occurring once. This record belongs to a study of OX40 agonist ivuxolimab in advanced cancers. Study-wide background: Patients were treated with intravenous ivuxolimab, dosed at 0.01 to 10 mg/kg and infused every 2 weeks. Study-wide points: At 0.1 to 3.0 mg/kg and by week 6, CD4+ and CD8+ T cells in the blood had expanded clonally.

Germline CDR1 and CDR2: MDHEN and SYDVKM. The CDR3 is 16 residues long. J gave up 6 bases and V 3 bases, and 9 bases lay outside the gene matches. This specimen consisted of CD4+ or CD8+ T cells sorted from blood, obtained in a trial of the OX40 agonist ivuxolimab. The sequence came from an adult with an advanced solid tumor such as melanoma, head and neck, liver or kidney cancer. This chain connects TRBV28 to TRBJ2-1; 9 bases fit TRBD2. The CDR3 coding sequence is TGTGCCAGCAGTTTGAGGCGGGAGGGCCCGGCCAATGAGCAGTTCTTC. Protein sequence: CASSLRREGPANEQFF.